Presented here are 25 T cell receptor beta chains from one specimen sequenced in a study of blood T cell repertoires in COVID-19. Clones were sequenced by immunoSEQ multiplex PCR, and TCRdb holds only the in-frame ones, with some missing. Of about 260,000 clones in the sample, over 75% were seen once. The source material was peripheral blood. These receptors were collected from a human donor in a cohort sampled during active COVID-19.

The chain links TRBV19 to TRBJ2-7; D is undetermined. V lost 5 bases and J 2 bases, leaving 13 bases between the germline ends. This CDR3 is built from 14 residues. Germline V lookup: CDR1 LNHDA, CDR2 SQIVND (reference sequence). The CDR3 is CASSSTGYAYEQYF. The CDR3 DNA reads TGTGCCAGTAGTTCCACGGGTTACGCCTACGAGCAGTACTTC.

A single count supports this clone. In nucleotides, the CDR3 is TGCACCAGCAGCCCAGACCGAGAGACCCAGTACTTC. It specifies CTSSPDRETQYF. The chain uses TRBV1 and TRBJ2-5; TRBD2 reflects the table's D call only, with no check against the DNA. TRBV1 is a pseudogene segment. The CDR3 runs to 12 residues.

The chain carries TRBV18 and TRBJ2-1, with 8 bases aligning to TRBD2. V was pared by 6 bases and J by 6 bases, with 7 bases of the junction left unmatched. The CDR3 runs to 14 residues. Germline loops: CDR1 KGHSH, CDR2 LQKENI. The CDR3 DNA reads TGTGCCAGCTCCGGGGGGGGTATCACCAATGAGCAGTTCTTC. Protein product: CASSGGGITNEQFF.

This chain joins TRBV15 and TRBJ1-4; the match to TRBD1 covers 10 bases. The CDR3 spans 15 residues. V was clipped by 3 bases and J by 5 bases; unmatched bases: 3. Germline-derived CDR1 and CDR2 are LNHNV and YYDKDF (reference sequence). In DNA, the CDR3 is TGTGCCACCAGCAGGACGGGACAGGGGAATGAAAAACTGTTTTTT. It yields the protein CATSRTGQGNEKLFF.

The CDR3 loop reads CASSPKQGPYEQYF. For the CDR3, the DNA is TGTGCCAGCAGCCCGAAACAGGGCCCCTACGAGCAGTACTTC. The V and J genes are TRBV14 and TRBJ2-7; D possibly corresponds to TRBD1 (6 bases). The V end lost 4 bases, the J end lost 2 bases, and 12 bases lay between the germline ends. Germline CDR1 and CDR2: SGHDN and FVKESK. This CDR3 is built from 14 residues.

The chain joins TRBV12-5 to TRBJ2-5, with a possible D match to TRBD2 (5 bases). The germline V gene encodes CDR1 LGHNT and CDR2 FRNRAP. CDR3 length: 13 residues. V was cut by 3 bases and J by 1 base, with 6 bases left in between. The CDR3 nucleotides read TGTGCTAGTGGTTTAGCGGCCCAAGAGACCCAGTACTTC. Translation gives CASGLAAQETQYF.

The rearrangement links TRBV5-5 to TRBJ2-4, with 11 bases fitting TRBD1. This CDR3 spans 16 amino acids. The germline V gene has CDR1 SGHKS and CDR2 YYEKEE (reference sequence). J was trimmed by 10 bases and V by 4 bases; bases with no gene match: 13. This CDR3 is CASSPGTGGPANIQYF. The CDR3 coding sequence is TGTGCCAGCAGCCCCGGGACAGGGGGACCCGCCAATATTCAGTACTTC.

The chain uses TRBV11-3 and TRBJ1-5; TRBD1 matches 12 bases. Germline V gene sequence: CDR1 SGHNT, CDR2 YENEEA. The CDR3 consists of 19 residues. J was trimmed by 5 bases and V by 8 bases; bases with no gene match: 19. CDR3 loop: CASSPLRVPGQGAYQPQHF. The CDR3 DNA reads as TGTGCCAGCTCTCCCCTACGAGTGCCGGGACAGGGGGCATATCAGCCCCAGCATTTT. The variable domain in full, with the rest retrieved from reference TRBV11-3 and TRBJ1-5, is EAGVVQSPRYKIIEKKQPVAFWCNPISGHNTLYWYLQNLGQGPELLIRYENEEAVDDSQLPKDRFSAERLKGVDSTLKIQPAELGDSAVYLCASSPLRVPGQGAYQPQHFGDGTRLSIL.

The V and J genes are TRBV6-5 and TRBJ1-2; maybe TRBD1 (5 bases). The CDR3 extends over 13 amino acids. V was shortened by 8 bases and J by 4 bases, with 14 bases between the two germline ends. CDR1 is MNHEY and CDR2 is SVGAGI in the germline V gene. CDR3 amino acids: CASSKDTFYGYTF. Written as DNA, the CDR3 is TGTGCCAGCTCGAAGGACACCTTCTATGGCTACACCTTC.

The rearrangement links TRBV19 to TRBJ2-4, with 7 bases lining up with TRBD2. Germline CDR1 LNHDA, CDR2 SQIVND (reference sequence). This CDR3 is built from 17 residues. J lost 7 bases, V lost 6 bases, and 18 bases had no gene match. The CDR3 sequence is CASRRPGASGQLNIQYF. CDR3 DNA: TGTGCCAGTAGGAGGCCCGGGGCTAGCGGACAATTGAACATTCAGTACTTC.

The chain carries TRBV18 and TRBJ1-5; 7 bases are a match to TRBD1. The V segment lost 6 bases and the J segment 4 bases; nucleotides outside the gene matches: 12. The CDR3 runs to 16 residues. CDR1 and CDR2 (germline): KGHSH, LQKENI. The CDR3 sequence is CASSREPGTENQPQHF. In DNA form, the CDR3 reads TGTGCCAGCTCTCGGGAACCCGGGACAGAGAATCAGCCCCAGCATTTT.

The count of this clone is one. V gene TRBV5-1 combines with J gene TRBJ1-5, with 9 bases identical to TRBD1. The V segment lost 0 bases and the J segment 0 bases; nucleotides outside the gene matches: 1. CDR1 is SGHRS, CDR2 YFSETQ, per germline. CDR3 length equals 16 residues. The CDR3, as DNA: TGCGCCAGCAGCTTGGGGGGACAGGGTAGCAATCAGCCCCAGCATTTT. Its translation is CASSLGGQGSNQPQHF.

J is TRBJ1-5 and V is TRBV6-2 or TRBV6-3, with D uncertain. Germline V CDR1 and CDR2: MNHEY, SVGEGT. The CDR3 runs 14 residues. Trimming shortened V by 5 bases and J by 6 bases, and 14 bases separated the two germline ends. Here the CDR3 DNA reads TGTGCCAGCAGTCCGTGGACGCGGGCTCAGCCCCAGCATTTT. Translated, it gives CASSPWTRAQPQHF.

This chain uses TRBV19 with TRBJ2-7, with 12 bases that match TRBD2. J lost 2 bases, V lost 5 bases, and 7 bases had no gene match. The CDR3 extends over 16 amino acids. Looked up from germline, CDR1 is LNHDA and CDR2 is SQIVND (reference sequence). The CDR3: CASSPRTSGIPYEQYF. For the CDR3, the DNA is TGTGCCAGTAGTCCCCGGACTAGCGGGATTCCCTACGAGCAGTACTTC.

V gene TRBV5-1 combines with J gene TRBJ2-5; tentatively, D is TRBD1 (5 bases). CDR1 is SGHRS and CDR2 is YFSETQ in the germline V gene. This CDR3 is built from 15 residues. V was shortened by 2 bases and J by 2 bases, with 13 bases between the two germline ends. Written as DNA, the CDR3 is TGCGCCAGCAGCTTCGCTCAGACAGTTCAAGAGACCCAGTACTTC. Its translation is CASSFAQTVQETQYF.

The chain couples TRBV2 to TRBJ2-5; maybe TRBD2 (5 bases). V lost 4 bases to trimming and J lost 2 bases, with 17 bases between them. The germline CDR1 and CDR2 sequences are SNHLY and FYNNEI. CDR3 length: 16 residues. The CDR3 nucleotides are TGTGCCAGCAGTGGGGCCCTAGGCGAGGGTCAAGAGACCCAGTACTTC. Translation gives CASSGALGEGQETQYF.

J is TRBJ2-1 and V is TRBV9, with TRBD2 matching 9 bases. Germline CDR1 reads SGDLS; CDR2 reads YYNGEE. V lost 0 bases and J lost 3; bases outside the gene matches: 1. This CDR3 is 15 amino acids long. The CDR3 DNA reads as TGTGCCAGCAGCGTAGGTAGCGGGAGCTACAATGAGCAGTTCTTC. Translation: CASSVGSGSYNEQFF.

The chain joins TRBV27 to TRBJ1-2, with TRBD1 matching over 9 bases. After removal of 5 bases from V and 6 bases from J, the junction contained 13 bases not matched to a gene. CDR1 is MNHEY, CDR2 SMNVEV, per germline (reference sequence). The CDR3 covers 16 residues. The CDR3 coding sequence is TGTGCCAGCAGTAGATGGGCCGGGACAGGGAGTAATGGCTACACCTTC. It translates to CASSRWAGTGSNGYTF.

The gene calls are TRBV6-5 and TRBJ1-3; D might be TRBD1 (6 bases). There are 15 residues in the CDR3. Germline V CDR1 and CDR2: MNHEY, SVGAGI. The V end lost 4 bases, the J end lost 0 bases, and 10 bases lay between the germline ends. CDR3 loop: CASSLGAYSGNTIYF. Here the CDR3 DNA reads TGTGCCAGCAGTTTGGGGGCTTACTCTGGAAACACCATATATTTT.

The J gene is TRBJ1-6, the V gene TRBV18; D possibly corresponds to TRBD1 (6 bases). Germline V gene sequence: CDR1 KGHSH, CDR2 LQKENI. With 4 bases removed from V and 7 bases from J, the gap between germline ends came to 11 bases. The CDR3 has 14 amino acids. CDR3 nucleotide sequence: TGTGCCAGCTCACTCGACAGGTTAAATTCACCCCTCCACTTT. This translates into CASSLDRLNSPLHF. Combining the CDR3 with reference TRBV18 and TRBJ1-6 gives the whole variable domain NAGVMQNPRHLVRRRGQEARLRCSPMKGHSHVYWYRQLPEEGLKFMVYLQKENIIDESGMPKERFSAEFPKEGPSILRIQQVVRGDSAAYFCASSLDRLNSPLHFGNGTRLTVT.

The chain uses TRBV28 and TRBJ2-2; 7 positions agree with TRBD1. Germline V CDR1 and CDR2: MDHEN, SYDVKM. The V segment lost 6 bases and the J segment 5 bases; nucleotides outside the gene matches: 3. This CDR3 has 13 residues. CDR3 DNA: TGTGCCAGCAGGGCAGGGGGAACCGGGGAGCTGTTTTTT. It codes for CASRAGGTGELFF.

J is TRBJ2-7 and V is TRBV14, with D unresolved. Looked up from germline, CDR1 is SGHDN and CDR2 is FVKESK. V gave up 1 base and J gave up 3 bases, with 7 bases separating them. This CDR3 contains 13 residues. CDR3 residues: CASSQVRVYEQYF. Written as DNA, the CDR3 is TGTGCCAGCAGCCAAGTGAGAGTCTACGAGCAGTACTTC. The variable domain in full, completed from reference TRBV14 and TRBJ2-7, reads EAGVTQFPSHSVIEKGQTVTLRCDPISGHDNLYWYRRVMGKEIKFLLHFVKESKQDESGMPNNRFLAERTGGTYSTLKVQPAELEDSGVYFCASSQVRVYEQYFGPGTRLTVT.

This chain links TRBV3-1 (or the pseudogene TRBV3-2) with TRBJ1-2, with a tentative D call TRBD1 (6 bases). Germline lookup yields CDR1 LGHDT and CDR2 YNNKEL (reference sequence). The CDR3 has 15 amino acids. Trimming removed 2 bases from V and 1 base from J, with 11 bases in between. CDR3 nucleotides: TGTGCCAGCAGCCAAATAACAGGGTATAACTATGGCTACACCTTC. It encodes CASSQITGYNYGYTF.

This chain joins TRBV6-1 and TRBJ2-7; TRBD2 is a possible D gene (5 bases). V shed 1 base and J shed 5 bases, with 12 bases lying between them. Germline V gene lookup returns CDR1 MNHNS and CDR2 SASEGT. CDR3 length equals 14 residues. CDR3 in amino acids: CASSEGAAVHEQYF. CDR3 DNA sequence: TGTGCCAGCAGTGAAGGAGCAGCGGTTCACGAGCAGTACTTC.

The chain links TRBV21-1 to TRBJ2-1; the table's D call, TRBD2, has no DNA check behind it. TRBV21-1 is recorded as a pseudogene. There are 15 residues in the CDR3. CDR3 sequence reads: CASSRQTFILNEQFF. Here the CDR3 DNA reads TGTGCCAGCAGCCGTCAGACTTTCATATTAAATGAGCAGTTCTTC.